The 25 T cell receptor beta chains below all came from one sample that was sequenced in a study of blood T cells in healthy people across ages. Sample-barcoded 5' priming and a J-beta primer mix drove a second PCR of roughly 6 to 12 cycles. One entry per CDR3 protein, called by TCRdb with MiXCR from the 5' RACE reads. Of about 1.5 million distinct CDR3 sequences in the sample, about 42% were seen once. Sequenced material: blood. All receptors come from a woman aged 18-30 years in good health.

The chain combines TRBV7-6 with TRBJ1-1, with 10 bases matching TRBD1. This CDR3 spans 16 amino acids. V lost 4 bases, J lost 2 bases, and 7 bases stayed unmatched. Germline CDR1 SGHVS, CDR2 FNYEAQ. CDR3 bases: TGTGCCAGCAGCTCCGGACAGGGGGTTTTCAACACTGAAGCTTTCTTT. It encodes CASSSGQGVFNTEAFF.

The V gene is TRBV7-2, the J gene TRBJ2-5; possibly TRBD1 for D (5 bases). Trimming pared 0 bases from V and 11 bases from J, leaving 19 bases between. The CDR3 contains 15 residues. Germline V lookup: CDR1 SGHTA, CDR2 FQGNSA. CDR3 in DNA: TGTGCCAGCAGCTTAGCCGCTACAGGACCCTACAAGCAGTACTTC. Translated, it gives CASSLAATGPYKQYF.

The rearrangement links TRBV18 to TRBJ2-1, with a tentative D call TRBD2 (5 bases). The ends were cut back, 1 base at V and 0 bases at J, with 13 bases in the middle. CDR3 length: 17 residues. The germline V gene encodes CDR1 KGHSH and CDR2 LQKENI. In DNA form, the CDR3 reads TGTGCCAGCTCACCACGGTTGGCCGGGGTCTCCTACAATGAGCAGTTCTTC. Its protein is CASSPRLAGVSYNEQFF.

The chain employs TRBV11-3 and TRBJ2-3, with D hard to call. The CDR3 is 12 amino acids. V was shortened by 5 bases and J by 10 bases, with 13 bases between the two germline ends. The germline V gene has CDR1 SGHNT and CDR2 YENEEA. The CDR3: CASSGVGSSQYF. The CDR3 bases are TGTGCCAGCAGCGGGGTGGGCTCCTCGCAGTATTTT.

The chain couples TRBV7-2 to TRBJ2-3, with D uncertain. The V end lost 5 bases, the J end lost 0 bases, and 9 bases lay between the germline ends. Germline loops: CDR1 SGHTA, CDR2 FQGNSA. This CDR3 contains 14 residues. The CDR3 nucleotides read TGTGCCAGCAGCGGTAGGCATAGCACAGATACGCAGTATTTT. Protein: CASSGRHSTDTQYF.

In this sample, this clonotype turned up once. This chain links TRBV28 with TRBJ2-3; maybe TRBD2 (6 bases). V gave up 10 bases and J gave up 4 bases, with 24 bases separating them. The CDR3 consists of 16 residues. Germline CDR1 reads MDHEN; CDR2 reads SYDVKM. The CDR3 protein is CATGGSYILLPDTQYF. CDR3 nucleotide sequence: TGTGCCACCGGAGGGAGTTATATCCTTTTGCCAGATACGCAGTATTTT.

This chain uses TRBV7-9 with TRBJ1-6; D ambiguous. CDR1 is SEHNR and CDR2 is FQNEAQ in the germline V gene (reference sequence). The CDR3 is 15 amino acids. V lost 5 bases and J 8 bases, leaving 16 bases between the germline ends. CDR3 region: CASSAGRQVHSPLHF. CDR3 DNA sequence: TGTGCCAGCAGCGCAGGTCGCCAGGTTCATTCACCCCTCCACTTT.

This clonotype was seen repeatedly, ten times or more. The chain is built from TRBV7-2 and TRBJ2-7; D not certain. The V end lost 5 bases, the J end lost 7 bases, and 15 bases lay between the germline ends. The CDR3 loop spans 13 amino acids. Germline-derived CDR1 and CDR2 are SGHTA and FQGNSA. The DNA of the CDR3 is TGTGCCAGCAGCGTAGAACCCCCTAGGGAGCAGTACTTC. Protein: CASSVEPPREQYF. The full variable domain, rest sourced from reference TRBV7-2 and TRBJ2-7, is GAGVSQSPSNKVTEKGKDVELRCDPISGHTALYWYRQSLGQGLEFLIYFQGNSAPDKSGLPSDRFSAERTGGSVSTLTIQRTQQEDSAVYLCASSVEPPREQYFGPGTRLTVT.

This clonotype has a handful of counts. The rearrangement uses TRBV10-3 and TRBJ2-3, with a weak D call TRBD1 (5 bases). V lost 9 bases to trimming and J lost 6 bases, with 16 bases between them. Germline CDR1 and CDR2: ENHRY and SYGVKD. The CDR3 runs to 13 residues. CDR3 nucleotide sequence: TGTGCCATTAGTCATGGGGCTTCGGATACGCAGTATTTT. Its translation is CAISHGASDTQYF.

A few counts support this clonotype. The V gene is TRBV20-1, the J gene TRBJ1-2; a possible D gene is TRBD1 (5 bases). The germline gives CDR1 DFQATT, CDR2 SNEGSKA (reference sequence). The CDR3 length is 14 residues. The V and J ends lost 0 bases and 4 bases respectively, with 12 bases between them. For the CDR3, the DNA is TGCAGTGCTAGAGATCAGGGCAGTCTCTATGGCTACACCTTC. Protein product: CSARDQGSLYGYTF.

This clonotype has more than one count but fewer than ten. The CDR3 DNA reads as TGTGCCAGCCTGGAGCCTCCCACAGATACGCAGTATTTT. Protein product: CASLEPPTDTQYF. The chain joins TRBV2 to TRBJ2-3, with D hard to call. The germline V gene has CDR1 SNHLY and CDR2 FYNNEI. The ends were cut back, 8 bases at V and 2 bases at J, with 11 bases in the middle. The CDR3 is 13 residues long.

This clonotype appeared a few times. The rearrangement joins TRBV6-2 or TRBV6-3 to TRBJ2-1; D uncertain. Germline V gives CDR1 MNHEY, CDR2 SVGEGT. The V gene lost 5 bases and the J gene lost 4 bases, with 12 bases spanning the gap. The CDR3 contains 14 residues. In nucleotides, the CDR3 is TGTGCCAGCAGTCTTATTTCGAATTACAATGAGCAGTTCTTC. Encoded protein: CASSLISNYNEQFF.

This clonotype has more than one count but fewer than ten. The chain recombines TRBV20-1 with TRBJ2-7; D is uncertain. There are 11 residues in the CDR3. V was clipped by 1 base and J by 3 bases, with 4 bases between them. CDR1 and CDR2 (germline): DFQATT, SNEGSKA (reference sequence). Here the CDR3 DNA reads TGCAGTGCTAGAGGGTACTACGAGCAGTACTTC. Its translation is CSARGYYEQYF.

The CDR3 nucleotides are TGTGCCACCAGTGGGCCAAACCCCACAGATACGCAGTATTTT. Translation: CATSGPNPTDTQYF. The V call is TRBV24-1, the J call TRBJ2-3; D ambiguous. Germline CDR1 is KGHDR and CDR2 is SFDVKD. The ends were cut back, 5 bases at V and 2 bases at J, with 10 bases in the middle. CDR3 size: 14 residues.

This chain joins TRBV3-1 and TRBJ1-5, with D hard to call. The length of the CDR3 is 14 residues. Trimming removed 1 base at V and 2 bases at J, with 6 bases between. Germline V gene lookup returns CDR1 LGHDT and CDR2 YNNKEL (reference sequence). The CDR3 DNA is TGTGCCAGCAGCCAAGGCAGCGGCAATCAGCCCCAGCATTTT. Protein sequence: CASSQGSGNQPQHF. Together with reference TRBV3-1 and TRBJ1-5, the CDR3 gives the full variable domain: DTAVSQTPKYLVTQMGNDKSIKCEQNLGHDTMYWYKQDSKKFLKIMFSYNNKELIINETVPNRFSPKSPDKAHLNLHINSLELGDSAVYFCASSQGSGNQPQHFGDGTRLSIL.

For the CDR3, the DNA is TGTGCCAGCAGTCAGGGACTAGCGGGAGTCCATGAGCAGTTCTTC. It encodes CASSQGLAGVHEQFF. The rearrangement links TRBV28 to TRBJ2-1; 14 bases are a match to TRBD2. The V and J ends lost 5 bases and 8 bases, in that order; junction bases with no gene match: 5. CDR3 length equals 15 residues. Germline loops: CDR1 MDHEN, CDR2 SYDVKM.

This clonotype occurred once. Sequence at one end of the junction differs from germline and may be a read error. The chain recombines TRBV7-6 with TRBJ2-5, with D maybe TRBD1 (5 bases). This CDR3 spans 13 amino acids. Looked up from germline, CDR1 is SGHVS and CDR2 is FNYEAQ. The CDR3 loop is CASLRWGPEIQYF. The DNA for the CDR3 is TGTGCCAGCTTAAGGTGGGGCCCAGAGATCCAGTACTTC. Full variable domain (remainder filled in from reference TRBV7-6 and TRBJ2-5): GAGVSQSPRYKVTKRGQDVALRCDPISGHVSLYWYRQALGQGPEFLTYFNYEAQQDKSGLPNDRFSAERPEGSISTLTIQRTEQRDSAMYRCASLRWGPEIQYFGPGTRLLVL.

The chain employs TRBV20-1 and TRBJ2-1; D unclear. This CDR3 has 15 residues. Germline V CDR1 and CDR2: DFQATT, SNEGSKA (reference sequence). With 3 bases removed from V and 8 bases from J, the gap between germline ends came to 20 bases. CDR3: CSARPVDSPWDEQFF. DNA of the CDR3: TGCAGTGCTAGGCCGGTTGACTCTCCATGGGATGAGCAGTTCTTC.

CDR3 sequence reads: CASSLGTGGVFQPQHF. DNA of the CDR3: TGTGCCAGCAGTTTGGGGACAGGGGGGGTCTTTCAGCCCCAGCATTTT. This sequence joins TRBV27 and TRBJ1-5, with 11 nucleotides matching TRBD1. This CDR3 spans 16 amino acids. V lost 3 bases and J lost 6; bases outside the gene matches: 7. The germline V gene encodes CDR1 MNHEY and CDR2 SMNVEV (reference sequence).

CDR3 amino acids: CASSQVPVANYGYTF. CDR3 DNA: TGCGCCAGCAGCCAAGTCCCAGTAGCTAACTATGGCTACACCTTC. This rearrangement joins TRBV4-1 to TRBJ1-2; D gene ambiguous. V lost 1 base and J lost 0, with 9 bases in between. Looked up from germline, CDR1 is MGHRA and CDR2 is YSYEKL. The CDR3 loop spans 15 amino acids.

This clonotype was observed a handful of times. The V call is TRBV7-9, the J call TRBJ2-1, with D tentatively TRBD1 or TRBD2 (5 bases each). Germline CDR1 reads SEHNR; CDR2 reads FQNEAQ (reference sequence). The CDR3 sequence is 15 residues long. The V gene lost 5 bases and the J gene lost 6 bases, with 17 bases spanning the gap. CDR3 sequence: CASSPRDVTVNEQFF. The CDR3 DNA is TGTGCCAGCAGCCCCCGGGATGTGACAGTCAATGAGCAGTTCTTC.

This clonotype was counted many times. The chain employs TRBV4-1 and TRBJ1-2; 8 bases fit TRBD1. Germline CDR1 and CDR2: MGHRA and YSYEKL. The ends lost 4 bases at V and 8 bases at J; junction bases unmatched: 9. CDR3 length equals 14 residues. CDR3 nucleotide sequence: TGCGCCAGCAGCCGGGGACAGGATCAAGGGGGCTACACCTTC. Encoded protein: CASSRGQDQGGYTF.

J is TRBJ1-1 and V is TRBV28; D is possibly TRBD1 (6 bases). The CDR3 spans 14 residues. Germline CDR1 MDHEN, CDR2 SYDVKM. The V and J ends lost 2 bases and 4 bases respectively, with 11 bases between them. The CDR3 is CASSLRTVSTEAFF. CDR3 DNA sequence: TGTGCCAGCAGTTTAAGGACAGTCTCCACTGAAGCTTTCTTT.

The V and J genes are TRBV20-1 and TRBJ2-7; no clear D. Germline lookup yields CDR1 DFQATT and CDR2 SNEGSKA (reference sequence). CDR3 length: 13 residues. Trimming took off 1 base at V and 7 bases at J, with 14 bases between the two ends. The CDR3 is CSARVLGGQEQYF. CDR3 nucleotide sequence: TGCAGTGCTAGAGTATTAGGTGGGCAGGAGCAGTACTTC.

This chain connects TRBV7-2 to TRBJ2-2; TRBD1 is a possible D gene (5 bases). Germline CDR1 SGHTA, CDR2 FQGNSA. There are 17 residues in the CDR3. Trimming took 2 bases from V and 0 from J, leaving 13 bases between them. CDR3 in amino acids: CASSLSLGRANTGELFF. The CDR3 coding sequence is TGTGCCAGCAGCTTATCTCTCGGCAGGGCGAACACCGGGGAGCTGTTTTTT.